This TCR beta chain appears in the sequencing data of a study of technical replicates of blood from a few donors. Some clones are missing from TCRdb's copy, which holds only in-frame ones; the method was immunoSEQ multiplex PCR. Here the sample spans some 73,000 clones, roughly nine tenths being singletons. Germline CDR1 SNHLY, CDR2 FYNNEI. The CDR3 has 14 residues. The V and J ends lost 4 bases and 3 bases, in that order; junction bases with no gene match: 0. The rearrangement links TRBV2 to TRBJ2-1; 10 bases fit TRBD2. Sequenced input: PBMCs. This receptor was obtained from a human donor in good health. Some clones in this sample may be carry-over from other donors' samples. The CDR3 spells CASSASGSYNEQFF. As DNA, the CDR3 is TGTGCCAGCAGTGCTAGCGGGAGCTACAATGAGCAGTTCTTC. Looking up the rest from reference TRBV2 and TRBJ2-1 gives the full variable domain: EPEVTQTPSHQVTQMGQEVILRCVPISNHLYFYWYRQILGQKVEFLVSFYNNEISEKSEIFDDQFSVERPDGSNFTLKIRSTKLEDSAMYFCASSASGSYNEQFFGPGTRLTVL.